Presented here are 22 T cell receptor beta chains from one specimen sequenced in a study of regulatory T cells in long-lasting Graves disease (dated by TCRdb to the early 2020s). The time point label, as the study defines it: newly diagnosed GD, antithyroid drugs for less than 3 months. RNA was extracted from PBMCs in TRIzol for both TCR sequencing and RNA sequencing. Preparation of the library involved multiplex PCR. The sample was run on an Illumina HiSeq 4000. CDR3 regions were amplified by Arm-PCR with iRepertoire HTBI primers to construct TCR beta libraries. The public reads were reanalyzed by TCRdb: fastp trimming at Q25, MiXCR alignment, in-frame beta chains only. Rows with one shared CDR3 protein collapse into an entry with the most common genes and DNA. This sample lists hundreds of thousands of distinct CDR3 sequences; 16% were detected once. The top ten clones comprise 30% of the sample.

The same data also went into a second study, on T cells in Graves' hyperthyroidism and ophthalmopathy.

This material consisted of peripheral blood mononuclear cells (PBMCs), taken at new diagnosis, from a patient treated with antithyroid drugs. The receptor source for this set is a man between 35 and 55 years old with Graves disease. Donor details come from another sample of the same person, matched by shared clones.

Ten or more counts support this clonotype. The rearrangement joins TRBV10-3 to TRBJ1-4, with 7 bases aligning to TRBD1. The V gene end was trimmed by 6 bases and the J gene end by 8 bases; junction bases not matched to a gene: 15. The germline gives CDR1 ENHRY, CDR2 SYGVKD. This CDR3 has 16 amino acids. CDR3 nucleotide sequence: TGTGCCATCAGCGCGTCCCGACAGGGTGCATGGGAAAAACTGTTTTTT. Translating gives CAISASRQGAWEKLFF.

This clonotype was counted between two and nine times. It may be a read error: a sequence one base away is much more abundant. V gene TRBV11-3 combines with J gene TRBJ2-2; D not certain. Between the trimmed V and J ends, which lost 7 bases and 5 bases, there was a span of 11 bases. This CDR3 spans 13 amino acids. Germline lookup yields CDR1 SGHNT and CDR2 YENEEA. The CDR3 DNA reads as TGTGCCAGCAACTTTACCCAGACCGGGGAGCTGTTTTTT. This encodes CASNFTQTGELFF.

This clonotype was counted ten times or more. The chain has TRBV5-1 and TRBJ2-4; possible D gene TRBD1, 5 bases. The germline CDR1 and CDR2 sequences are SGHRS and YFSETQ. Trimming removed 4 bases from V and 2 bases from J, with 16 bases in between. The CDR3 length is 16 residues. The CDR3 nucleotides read TGCGCCAGCAGCCCCCTAGGGGCCCTACCCAAAAACATTCAGTACTTC. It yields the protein CASSPLGALPKNIQYF.

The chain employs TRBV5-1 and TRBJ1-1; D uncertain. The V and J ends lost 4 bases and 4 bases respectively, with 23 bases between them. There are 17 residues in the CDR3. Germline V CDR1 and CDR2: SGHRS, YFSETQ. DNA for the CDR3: TGCGCCAGCAGCCCCCCAATCGTGGCAGGAGTGAGCACTGAAGCTTTCTTT. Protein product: CASSPPIVAGVSTEAFF.

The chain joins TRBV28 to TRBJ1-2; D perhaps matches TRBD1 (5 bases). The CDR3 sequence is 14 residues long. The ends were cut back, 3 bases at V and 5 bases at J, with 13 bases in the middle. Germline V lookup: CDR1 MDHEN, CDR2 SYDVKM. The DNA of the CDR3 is TGTGCCAGCAGTTTTAACAGGAGCCCTTATGGCTACACCTTC. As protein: CASSFNRSPYGYTF.

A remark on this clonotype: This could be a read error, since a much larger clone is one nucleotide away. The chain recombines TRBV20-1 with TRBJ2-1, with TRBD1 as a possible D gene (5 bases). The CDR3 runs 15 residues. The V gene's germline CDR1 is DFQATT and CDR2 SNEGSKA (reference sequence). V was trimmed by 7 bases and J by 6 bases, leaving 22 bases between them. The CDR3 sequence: CSVSRWQGPGNEQFF. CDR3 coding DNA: TGCAGTGTTAGCAGGTGGCAGGGTCCCGGCAATGAGCAGTTCTTC.

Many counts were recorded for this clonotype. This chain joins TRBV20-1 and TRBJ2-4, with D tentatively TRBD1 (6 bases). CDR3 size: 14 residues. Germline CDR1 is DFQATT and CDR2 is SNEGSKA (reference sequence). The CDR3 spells CSRRATGSGNIQYF. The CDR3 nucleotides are TGCAGCCGAAGGGCGACAGGTAGTGGAAACATTCAGTACTTC.

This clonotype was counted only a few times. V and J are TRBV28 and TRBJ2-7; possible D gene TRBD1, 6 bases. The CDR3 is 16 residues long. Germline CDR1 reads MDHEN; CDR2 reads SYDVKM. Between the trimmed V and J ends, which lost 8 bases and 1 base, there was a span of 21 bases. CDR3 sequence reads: CASSKDSYYFSYEQYF. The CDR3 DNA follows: TGTGCCAGCTCTAAGGACAGCTACTACTTTTCCTACGAGCAGTACTTC.

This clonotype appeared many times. CDR3 in DNA: TGTGCCAGCAGCTTAAGTGTTTTTTTCTCCGCGGGTCAAGAGACCCAGTACTTC. This gives the protein CASSLSVFFSAGQETQYF. The rearrangement uses TRBV7-3 and TRBJ2-5; TRBD2 might be the D (5 bases). The CDR3 covers 18 residues. Trimming pared 1 base from V and 2 bases from J, leaving 20 bases between. Looked up from germline, CDR1 is SGHTA and CDR2 is FQGTGA.

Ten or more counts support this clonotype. The CDR3 here is CASSLTTDYEQYF. CDR3 nucleotides: TGTGCCAGCAGCTTGACGACAGATTACGAGCAGTACTTC. This chain joins TRBV5-5 and TRBJ2-7; perhaps TRBD1 as D (5 bases). Trimming stripped 1 base from V and 4 bases from J, with 9 bases between. The CDR3 extends over 13 amino acids. Germline CDR1 is SGHKS and CDR2 is YYEKEE (reference sequence).

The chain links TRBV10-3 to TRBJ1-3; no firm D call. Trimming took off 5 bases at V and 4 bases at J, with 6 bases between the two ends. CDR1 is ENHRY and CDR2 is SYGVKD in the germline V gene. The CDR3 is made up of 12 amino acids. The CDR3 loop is CAISSQGNTIYF. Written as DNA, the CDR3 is TGTGCCATCAGTTCCCAGGGAAACACCATATATTTT.

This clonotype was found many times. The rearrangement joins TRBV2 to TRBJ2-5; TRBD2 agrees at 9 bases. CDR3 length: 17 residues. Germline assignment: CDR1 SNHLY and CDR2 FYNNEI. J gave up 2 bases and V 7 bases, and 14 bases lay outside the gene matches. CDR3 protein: CASKNRAGGPRQETQYF. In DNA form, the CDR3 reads TGTGCCAGCAAGAATCGCGCGGGGGGGCCGAGACAAGAGACCCAGTACTTC.

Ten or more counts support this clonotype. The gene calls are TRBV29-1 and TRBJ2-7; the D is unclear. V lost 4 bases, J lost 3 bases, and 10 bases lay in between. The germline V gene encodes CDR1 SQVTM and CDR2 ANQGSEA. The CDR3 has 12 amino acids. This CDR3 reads CSVVAPNYEQYF. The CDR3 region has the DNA TGCAGCGTTGTGGCCCCCAACTACGAGCAGTACTTC.

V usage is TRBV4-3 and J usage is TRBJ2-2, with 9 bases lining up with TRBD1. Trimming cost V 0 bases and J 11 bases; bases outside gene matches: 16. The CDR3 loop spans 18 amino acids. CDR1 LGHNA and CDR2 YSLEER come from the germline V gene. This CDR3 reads CASSQDRARTGGLLELFF. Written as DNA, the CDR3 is TGCGCCAGCAGCCAAGATCGGGCACGCACAGGGGGCCTTCTAGAGCTGTTTTTT.

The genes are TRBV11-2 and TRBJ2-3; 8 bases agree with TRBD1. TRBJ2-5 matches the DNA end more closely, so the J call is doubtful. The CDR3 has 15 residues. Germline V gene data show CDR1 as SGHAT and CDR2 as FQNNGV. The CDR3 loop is CASTPGQGEGETQYF. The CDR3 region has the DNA TGTGCCAGCACCCCCGGACAGGGCGAAGGAGAGACCCAGTACTTC.

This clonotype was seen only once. The chain's CDR3 is CSANPSGVAGVAGELFF. The CDR3 coding sequence is TGCAGTGCTAATCCCTCAGGGGTAGCGGGGGTCGCCGGGGAGCTGTTTTTT. The chain recombines TRBV20-1 with TRBJ2-2; 9 bases line up with TRBD2. Unmatched junction bases numbered 15, after V lost 4 bases and J lost 6 bases. Germline V gene data show CDR1 as DFQATT and CDR2 as SNEGSKA (reference sequence). The CDR3 has 17 amino acids.

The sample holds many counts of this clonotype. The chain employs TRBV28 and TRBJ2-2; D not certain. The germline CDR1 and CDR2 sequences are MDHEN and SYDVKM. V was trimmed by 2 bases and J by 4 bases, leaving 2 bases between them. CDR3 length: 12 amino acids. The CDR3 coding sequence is TGTGCCAGCAGTTTAAGCACCGGGGAGCTGTTTTTT. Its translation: CASSLSTGELFF.

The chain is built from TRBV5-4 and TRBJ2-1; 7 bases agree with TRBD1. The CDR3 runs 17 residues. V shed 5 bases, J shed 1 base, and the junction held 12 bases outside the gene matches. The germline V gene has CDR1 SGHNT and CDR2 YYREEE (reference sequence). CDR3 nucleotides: TGTGCCAGCAGGAAGGGGGCAAGCGACGTTTCCTACAATGAGCAGTTCTTC. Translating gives CASRKGASDVSYNEQFF.

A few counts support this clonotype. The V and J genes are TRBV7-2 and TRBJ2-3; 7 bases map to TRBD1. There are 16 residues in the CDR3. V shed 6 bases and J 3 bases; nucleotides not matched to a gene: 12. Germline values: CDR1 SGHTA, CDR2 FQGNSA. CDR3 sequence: CASSLGQAPGTDTQYF. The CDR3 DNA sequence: TGTGCCAGCAGTCTAGGACAGGCACCGGGGACAGATACGCAGTATTTT.

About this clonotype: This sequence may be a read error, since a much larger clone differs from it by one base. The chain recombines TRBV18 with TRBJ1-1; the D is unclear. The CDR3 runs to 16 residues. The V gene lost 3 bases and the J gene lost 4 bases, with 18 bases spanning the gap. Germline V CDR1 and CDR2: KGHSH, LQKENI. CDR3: CASSPLVSGVSTEAFF. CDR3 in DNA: TGTGCCAGCTCACCCCTCGTGAGTGGAGTGAGCACTGAAGCTTTCTTT. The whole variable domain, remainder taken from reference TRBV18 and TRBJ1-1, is NAGVMQNPRHLVRRRGQEARLRCSPMKGHSHVYWYRQLPEEGLKFMVYLQKENIIDESGMPKERFSAEFPKEGPSILRIQQVVRGDSAAYFCASSPLVSGVSTEAFFGQGTRLTVV.

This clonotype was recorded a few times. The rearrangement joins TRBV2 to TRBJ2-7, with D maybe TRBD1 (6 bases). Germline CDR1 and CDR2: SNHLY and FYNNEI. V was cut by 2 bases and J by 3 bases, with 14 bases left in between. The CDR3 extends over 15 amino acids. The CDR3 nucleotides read TGTGCCAGCAGTGAACAGGGGACGGCGAGCTACGAGCAGTACTTC. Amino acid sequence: CASSEQGTASYEQYF.

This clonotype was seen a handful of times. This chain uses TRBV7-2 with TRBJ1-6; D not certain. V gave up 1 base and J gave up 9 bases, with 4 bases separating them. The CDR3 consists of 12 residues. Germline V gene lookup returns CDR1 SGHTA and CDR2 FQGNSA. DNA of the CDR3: TGTGCCAGCAGCTTAGATTCTTCACCCCTCCACTTT. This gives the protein CASSLDSSPLHF. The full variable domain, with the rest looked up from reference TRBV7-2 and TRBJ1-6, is GAGVSQSPSNKVTEKGKDVELRCDPISGHTALYWYRQSLGQGLEFLIYFQGNSAPDKSGLPSDRFSAERTGGSVSTLTIQRTQQEDSAVYLCASSLDSSPLHFGNGTRLTVT.